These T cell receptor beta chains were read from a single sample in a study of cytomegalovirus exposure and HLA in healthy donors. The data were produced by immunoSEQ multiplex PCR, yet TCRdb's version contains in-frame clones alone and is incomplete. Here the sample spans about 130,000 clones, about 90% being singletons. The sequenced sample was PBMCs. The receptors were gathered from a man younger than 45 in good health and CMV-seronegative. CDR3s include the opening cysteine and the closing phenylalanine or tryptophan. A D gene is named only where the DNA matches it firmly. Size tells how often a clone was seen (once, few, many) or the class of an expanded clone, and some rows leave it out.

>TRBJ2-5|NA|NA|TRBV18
CASSPIDGVETQYF
TGTGCCAGCTCACCGATTGACGGGGTTGAGACCCAGTACTTC
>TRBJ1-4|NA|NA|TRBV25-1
CASSVGVTNEKLFF
TGTGCCAGCAGTGTCGGGGTAACTAATGAAAAACTGTTTTTT
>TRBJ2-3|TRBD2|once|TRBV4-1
CASSQGLAGPRNPDTQYF
TGCGCCAGCAGCCAAGGCCTAGCGGGGCCCCGGAATCCAGATACGCAGTATTTT
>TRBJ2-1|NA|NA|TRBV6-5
CASSFGGVNYNEQFF
TGTGCCAGCAGTTTCGGCGGGGTTAACTACAATGAGCAGTTCTTC
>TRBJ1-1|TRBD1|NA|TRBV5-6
CASSPGRGSFTTEAFF
TGTGCCAGCAGTCCCGGCAGGGGGAGCTTTACGACTGAAGCTTTCTTT
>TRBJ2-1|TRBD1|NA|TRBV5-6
CASSTDRGPRNEQFF
TGTGCCAGCAGCACGGACAGGGGTCCGCGAAATGAGCAGTTCTTC
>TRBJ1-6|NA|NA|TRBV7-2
CASNLGGTNSPLHF
TGTGCCAGCAACCTGGGGGGGACTAATTCACCCCTCCACTTT
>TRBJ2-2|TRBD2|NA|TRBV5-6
CASSTPLAGGTGELFF
TGTGCCAGCAGCACACCACTAGCGGGGGGCACCGGGGAGCTGTTTTTT
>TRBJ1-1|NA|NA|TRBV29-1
CSAEKGGTEAFF
TGCAGCGCCGAAAAAGGGGGCACTGAAGCTTTCTTT
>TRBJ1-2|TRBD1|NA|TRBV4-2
CASSVTGYGYTF
TGTGCCAGCAGCGTGACAGGGTATGGCTACACCTTC
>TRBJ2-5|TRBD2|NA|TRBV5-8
CASSLIAGVTPYF
TGTGCCAGCAGCTTGATAGCGGGGGTCACACCGTACTTC
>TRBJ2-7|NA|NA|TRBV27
CASGPGAYEQYF
TGTGCCAGCGGCCCAGGGGCCTACGAGCAGTACTTC
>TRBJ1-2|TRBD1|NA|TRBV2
CAGQGHGVRYTF
TGTGCCGGACAGGGACACGGGGTCCGCTACACCTTC
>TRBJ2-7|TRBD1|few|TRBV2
CATWDRRSREQYF
TGTGCCACCTGGGACAGGCGCTCACGCGAGCAGTACTTC
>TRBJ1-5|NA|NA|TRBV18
CASSPPGPNQPQHF
TGTGCCAGCTCACCCCCGGGTCCCAATCAGCCCCAGCATTTT
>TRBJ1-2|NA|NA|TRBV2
CAKNRRVSYGYTF
TGTGCCAAAAACCGCAGGGTTTCCTATGGCTACACCTTC
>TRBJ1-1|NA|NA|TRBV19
CASTDHGGGATEAFF
TGTGCCAGTACCGACCATGGAGGGGGGGCCACTGAAGCTTTCTTT
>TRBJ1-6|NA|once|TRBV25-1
CASREGNSPLHF
TGTGCCAGCAGGGAGGGTAACTCACCCCTCCACTTT
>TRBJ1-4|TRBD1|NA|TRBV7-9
CASRNQGATNEKLFF
TGTGCCAGCAGAAATCAGGGGGCAACTAATGAAAAACTGTTTTTT
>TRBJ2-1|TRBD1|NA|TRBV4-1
CASSQGTGGIYNEQFF
TGCGCCAGCAGCCAAGGGACAGGGGGAATTTACAATGAGCAGTTCTTC
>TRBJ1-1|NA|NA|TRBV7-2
CASSLGARNTEAFF
TGTGCCAGCAGCTTAGGGGCCAGGAACACTGAAGCTTTCTTT
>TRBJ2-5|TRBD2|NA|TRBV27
CATSSYPYAGGGQTQYF
TGTGCCACCTCCTCATACCCCTATGCGGGGGGCGGGCAGACCCAGTACTTC
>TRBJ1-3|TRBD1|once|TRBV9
CASSETGDGNTIYF
TGTGCCAGCAGCGAGACAGGGGACGGAAACACCATATATTTT
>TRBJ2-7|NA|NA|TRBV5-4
CASSFSDYEQYF
TGTGCCAGCAGCTTCTCAGACTACGAGCAGTACTTC
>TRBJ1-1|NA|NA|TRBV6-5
CASSPGFEAFF
TGTGCCAGCAGCCCTGGCTTTGAAGCTTTCTTT
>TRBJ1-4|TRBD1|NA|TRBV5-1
CASSNRDSNEKLFF
TGCGCCAGCAGCAATAGGGACAGCAATGAAAAACTGTTTTTT
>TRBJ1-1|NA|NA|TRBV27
CASSLSQGYTEAFF
TGTGCCAGCAGTTTATCCCAGGGGTACACTGAAGCTTTCTTT
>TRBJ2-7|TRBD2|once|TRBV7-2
CASSSYRLAGGVMYF
TGTGCCAGCAGCTCCTACCGACTAGCGGGGGGGGTAATGTACTTC
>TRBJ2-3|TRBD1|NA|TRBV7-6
CASSSGTGGGDTQYF
TGTGCCAGCAGCTCGGGGACAGGGGGTGGAGATACGCAGTATTTT
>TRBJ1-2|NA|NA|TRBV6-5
CASSPNRSGYTF
TGTGCCAGCAGTCCAAACAGATCCGGCTACACCTTC
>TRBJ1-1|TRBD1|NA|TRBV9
CASSVGQGPSEAFF
TGTGCCAGCAGCGTGGGACAGGGACCTTCTGAAGCTTTCTTT
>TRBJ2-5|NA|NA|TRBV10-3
CAISDSTVETQYF
TGTGCCATCAGTGATAGCACCGTGGAGACCCAGTACTTC
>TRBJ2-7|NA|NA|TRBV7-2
CASSLALRRTYEQYF
TGTGCCAGCAGCTTAGCGCTAAGAAGAACCTACGAGCAGTACTTC
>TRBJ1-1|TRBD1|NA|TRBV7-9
CASGQGALNTEAFF
TGTGCCAGCGGCCAGGGGGCGTTGAACACTGAAGCTTTCTTT
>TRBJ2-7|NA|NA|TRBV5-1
CASSTGSSYEQYF
TGCGCCAGCAGCACAGGGAGCTCCTACGAGCAGTACTTC
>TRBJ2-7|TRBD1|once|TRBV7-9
CASSPRDRVREQYF
TGTGCCAGCAGCCCCCGGGACAGGGTGCGCGAGCAGTACTTC
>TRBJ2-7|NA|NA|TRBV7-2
CASSLGGRLSYEQYF
TGTGCCAGCAGCTTAGGGGGGCGGCTCTCCTACGAGCAGTACTTC
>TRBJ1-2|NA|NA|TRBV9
CASSVDKGYGYTF
TGTGCCAGCAGCGTGGACAAGGGCTATGGCTACACCTTC
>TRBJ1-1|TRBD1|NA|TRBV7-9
CASSLVGQGANTEAFF
TGTGCCAGCAGCTTAGTAGGACAGGGGGCGAACACTGAAGCTTTCTTT
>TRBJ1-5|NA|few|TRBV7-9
CASSPTGGGNQPQHF
TGTGCCAGCAGTCCTACAGGTGGTGGCAATCAGCCCCAGCATTTT
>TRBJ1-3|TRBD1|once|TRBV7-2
CASSLYGGQGAGNTIYF
TGTGCCAGCAGCTTATACGGGGGACAGGGAGCTGGAAACACCATATATTTT
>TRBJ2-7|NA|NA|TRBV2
CASSNGQFRSSYEQYF
TGTGCCAGCAGTAATGGACAGTTCCGCAGCTCCTACGAGCAGTACTTC
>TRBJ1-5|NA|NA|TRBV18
CASSPRGNQPQHF
TGTGCCAGCTCACCCAGAGGGAATCAGCCCCAGCATTTT
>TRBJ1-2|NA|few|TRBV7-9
CASSLGWLYGYTF
TGTGCCAGCAGCTTAGGCTGGCTCTATGGCTACACCTTC
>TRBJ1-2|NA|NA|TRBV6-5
CASSYSGRHYGYTF
TGTGCCAGCAGTTACTCAGGGAGGCACTATGGCTACACCTTC
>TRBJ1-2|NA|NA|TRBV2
CASSEDRNYGYTF
TGTGCCAGCAGTGAAGACAGAAACTATGGCTACACCTTC
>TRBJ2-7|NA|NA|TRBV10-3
CAISGQTSYEQYF
TGTGCCATCAGTGGACAGACCTCCTACGAGCAGTACTTC
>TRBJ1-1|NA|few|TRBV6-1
CASSDTSTGYGNTEAFF
TGTGCCAGCAGTGACACCTCGACAGGCTATGGGAACACTGAAGCTTTCTTT
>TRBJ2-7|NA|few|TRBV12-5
CASGQRQAGEQYF
TGTGCTAGTGGTCAGAGACAGGCGGGCGAGCAGTACTTC
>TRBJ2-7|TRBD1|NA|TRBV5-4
CASSLGGQGWKQYF
TGTGCCAGCAGCTTGGGGGGACAGGGGTGGAAGCAGTACTTC
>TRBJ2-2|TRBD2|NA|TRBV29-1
CSVGSGGGTGELFF
TGCAGCGTTGGAAGCGGCGGGGGTACCGGGGAGCTGTTTTTT